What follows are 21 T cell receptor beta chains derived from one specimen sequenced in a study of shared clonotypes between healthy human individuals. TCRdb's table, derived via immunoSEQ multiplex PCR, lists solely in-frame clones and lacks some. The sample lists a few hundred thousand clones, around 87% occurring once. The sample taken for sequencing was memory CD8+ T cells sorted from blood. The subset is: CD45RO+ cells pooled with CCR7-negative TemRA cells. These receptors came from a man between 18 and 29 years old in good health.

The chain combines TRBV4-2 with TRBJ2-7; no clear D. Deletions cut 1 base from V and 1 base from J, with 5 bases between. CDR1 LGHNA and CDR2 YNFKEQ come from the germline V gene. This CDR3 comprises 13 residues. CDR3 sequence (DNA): TGTGCCAGCAGCCAAGGGTTATCCTACGAGCAGTACTTC. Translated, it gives CASSQGLSYEQYF.

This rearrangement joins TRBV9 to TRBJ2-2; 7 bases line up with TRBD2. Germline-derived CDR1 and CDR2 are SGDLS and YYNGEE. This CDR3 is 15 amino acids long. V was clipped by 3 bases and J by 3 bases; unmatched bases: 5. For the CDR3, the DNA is TGTGCCAGCAGCGCCACTAGCGCCCACACCGGGGAGCTGTTTTTT. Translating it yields CASSATSAHTGELFF.

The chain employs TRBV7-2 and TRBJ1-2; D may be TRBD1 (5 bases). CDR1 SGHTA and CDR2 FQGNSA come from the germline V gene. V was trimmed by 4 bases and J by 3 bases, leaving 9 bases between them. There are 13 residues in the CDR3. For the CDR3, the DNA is TGTGCCAGCAGCTCTACAGGAGACTATGGCTACACCTTC. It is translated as CASSSTGDYGYTF.

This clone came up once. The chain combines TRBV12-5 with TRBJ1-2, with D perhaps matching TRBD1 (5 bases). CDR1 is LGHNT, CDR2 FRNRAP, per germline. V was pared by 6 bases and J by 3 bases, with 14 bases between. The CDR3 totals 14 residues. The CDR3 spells CASGGGGWDYGYTF. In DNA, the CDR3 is TGTGCTAGTGGAGGCGGGGGATGGGACTATGGCTACACCTTC.

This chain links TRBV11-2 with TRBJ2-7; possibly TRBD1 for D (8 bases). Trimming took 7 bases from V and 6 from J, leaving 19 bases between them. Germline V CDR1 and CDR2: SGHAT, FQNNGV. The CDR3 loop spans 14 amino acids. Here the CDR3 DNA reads TGTGCCAGCACCAGCGGGACAGGCTCTCTCGAGCAGTACTTC. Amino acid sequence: CASTSGTGSLEQYF.

The CDR3 sequence: CASSFRDTFNTEAFF. In DNA, the CDR3 is TGTGCCAGCAGCTTCCGGGACACCTTTAACACTGAAGCTTTCTTT. The rearrangement joins TRBV5-6 to TRBJ1-1, with D possibly TRBD1 on 6 matching bases. The CDR3 covers 15 residues. V shed 2 bases and J shed 2 bases, with 13 bases lying between them. Germline CDR1 and CDR2: SGHDT and YYEEEE.

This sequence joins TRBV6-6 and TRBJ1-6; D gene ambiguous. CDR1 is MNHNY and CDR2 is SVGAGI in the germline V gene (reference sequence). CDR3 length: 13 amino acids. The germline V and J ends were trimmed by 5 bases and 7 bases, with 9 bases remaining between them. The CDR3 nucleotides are TGTGCCAGCAGTACCTACGAGAATTCACCCCTCCACTTT. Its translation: CASSTYENSPLHF.

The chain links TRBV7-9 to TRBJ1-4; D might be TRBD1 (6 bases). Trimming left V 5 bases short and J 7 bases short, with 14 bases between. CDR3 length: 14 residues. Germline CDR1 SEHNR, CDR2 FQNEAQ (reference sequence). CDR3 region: CASSRQGRGEKLFF. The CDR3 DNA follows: TGTGCCAGCAGCCGCCAGGGGAGGGGTGAAAAACTGTTTTTT.

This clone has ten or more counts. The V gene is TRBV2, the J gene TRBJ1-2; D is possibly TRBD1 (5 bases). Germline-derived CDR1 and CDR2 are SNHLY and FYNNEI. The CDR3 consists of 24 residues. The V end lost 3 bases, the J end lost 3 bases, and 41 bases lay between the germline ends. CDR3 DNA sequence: TGTGCCAGCAGTGAGCCGGGGGGATATCTTGACAACGGTATACCTCTCAACCCTCACTATGGCTACACCTTC. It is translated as CASSEPGGYLDNGIPLNPHYGYTF.

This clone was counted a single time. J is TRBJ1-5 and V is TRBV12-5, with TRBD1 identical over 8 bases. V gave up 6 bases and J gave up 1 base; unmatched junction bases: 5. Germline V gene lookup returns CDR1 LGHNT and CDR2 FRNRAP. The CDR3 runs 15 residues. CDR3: CASGKDRGSNQPQHF. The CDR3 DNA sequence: TGTGCTAGTGGCAAAGACAGGGGAAGCAATCAGCCCCAGCATTTT. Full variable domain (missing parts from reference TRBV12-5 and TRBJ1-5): DARVTQTPRHKVTEMGQEVTMRCQPILGHNTVFWYRQTMMQGLELLAYFRNRAPLDDSGMPKDRFSAEMPDATLATLKIQPSEPRDSAVYFCASGKDRGSNQPQHFGDGTRLSIL.

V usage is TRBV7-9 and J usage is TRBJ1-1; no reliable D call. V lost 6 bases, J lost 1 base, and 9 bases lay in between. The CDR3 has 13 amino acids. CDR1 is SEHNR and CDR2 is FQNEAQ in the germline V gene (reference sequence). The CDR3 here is CASSGTENTEAFF. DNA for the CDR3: TGTGCCAGCAGTGGCACCGAGAACACTGAAGCTTTCTTT. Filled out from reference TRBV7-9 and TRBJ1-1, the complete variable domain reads DTGVSQNPRHKITKRGQNVTFRCDPISEHNRLYWYRQTLGQGPEFLTYFQNEAQLEKSRLLSDRFSAERPKGSFSTLEIQRTEQGDSAMYLCASSGTENTEAFFGQGTRLTVV.

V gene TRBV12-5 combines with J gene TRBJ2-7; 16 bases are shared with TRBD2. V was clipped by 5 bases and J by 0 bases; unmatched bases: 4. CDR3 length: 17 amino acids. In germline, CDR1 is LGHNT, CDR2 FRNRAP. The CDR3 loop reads CASGGTSGRDPSYEQYF. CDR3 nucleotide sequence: TGTGCTAGTGGTGGGACTAGCGGGAGGGACCCCTCCTACGAGCAGTACTTC. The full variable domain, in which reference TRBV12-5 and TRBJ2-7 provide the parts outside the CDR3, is DARVTQTPRHKVTEMGQEVTMRCQPILGHNTVFWYRQTMMQGLELLAYFRNRAPLDDSGMPKDRFSAEMPDATLATLKIQPSEPRDSAVYFCASGGTSGRDPSYEQYFGPGTRLTVT.

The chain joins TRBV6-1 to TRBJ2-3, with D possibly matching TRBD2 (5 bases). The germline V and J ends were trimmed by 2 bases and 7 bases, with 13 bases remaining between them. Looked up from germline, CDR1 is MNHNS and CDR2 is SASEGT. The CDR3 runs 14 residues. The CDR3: CASSESVRDNTQYF. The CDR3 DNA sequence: TGTGCCAGCAGTGAATCGGTGAGGGATAATACGCAGTATTTT.

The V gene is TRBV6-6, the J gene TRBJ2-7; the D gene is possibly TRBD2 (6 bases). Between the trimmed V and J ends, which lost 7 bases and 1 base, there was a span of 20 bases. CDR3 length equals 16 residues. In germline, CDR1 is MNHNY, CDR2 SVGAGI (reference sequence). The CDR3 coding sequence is TGTGCCAGCAACCGAAGGGACTTTTCCCCTTCCTACGAGCAGTACTTC. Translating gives CASNRRDFSPSYEQYF.

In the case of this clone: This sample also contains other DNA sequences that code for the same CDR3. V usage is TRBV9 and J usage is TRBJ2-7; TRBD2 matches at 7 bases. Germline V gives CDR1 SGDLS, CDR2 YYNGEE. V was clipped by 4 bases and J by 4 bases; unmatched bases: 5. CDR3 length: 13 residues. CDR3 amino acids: CASSPGEGYEQYF. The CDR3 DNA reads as TGTGCCAGCAGCCCTGGGGAGGGGTACGAGCAGTACTTC.

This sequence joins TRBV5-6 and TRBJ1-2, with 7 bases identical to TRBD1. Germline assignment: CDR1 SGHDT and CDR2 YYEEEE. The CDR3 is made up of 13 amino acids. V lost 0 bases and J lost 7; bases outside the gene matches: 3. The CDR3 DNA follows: TGTGCCAGCAGCTTGGACAGGGGAGGTGGCTACACCTTC. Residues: CASSLDRGGGYTF.

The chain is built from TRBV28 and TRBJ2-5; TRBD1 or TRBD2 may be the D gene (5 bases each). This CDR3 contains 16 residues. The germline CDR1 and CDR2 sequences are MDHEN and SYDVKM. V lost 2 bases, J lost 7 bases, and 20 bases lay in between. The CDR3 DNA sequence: TGTGCCAGCAGTTTACCCCGCCGGGACCCCGAGGGGACCCAGTACTTC. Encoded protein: CASSLPRRDPEGTQYF.

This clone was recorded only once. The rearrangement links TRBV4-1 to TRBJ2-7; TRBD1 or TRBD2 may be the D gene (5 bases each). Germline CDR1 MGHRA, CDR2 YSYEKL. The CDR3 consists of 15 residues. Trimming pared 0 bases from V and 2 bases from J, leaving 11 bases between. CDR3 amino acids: CASSQERGVAYEQYF. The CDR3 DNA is TGCGCCAGCAGCCAAGAGAGGGGTGTCGCCTACGAGCAGTACTTC.

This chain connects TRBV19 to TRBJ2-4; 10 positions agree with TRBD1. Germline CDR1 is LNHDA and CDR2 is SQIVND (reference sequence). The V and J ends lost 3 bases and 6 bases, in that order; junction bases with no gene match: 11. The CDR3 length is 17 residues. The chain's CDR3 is CASSIFPGQGLVNIQYF. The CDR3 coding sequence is TGTGCCAGTAGTATCTTTCCGGGACAGGGGCTGGTAAACATTCAGTACTTC.

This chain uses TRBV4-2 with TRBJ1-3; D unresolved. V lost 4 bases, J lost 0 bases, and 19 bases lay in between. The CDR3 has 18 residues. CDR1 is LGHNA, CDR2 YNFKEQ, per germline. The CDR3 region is CASSRHQGRPSSGNTIYF. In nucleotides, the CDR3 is TGTGCCAGCAGCCGACACCAAGGGCGACCGAGCTCTGGAAACACCATATATTTT.

CDR3 DNA sequence: TGCGCCAGCAGCCATGGGACTAGCGCAGATACGCAGTATTTT. Amino acids: CASSHGTSADTQYF. The genes are TRBV4-1 and TRBJ2-3; 10 bases map to TRBD2. V shed 3 bases, J shed 4 bases, and the junction held 1 base outside the gene matches. CDR3 length: 14 amino acids. Germline V gene data show CDR1 as MGHRA and CDR2 as YSYEKL.